This T cell receptor (beta chain) was recorded in a study of T cell clones after liver transplantation. Study results and limitations: Rather than being deleted, graft donor-reactive T cells may have moved into the graft. These preliminary findings come from unstandardized post-transplant sampling times.

Profiling relied on immunoSEQ multiplex PCR, and the TCRdb table lists in-frame clones only, not all of them. The table lists 45,000 to 60,000 clones, approximately 88% of them singletons. With respect to this clone: Its antigen is currently unknown.

Specimen: CD4+ T cells from blood, collected before liver transplant. This receptor was identified in a human donor who received a liver transplant.

The CDR3 sequence is CASSQDARNYGYTF. For the CDR3, the DNA is TGCGCCAGCAGCCAAGATGCCAGAAACTATGGCTACACCTTC. This chain uses TRBV4-3 with TRBJ1-2; D not certain. CDR1 and CDR2 from the germline V gene are LGHNA and YSLEER. CDR3 size: 14 residues. With 0 bases removed from V and 2 bases from J, the gap between germline ends came to 7 bases.